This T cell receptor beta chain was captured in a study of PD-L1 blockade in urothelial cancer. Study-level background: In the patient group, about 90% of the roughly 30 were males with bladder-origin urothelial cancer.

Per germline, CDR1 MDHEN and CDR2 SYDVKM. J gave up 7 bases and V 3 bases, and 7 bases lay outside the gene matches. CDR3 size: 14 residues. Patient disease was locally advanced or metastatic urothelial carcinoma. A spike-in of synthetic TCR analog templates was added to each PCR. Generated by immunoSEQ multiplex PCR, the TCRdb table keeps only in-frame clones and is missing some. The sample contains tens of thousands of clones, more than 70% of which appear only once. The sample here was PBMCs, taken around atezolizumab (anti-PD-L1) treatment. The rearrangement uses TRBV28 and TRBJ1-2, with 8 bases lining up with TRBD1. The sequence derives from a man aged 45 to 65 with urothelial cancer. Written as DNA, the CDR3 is TGTGCCAGCAGTTTTGGGACAGGAAAGATTGGCTACACCTTC. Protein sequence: CASSFGTGKIGYTF.